This T cell receptor (beta chain) originates from a study of blood T cell repertoires in COVID-19. Study background: Both acute and convalescent COVID-19 samples were obtained from the United States, Italy and Spain. PBMCs, B-cell-depleted T cells, or T cells were the source of the cDNA or gDNA that made up the material.

Germline CDR1 MNHEY, CDR2 SVGAGI. Trimming pared 2 bases from V and 2 bases from J, leaving 10 bases between. The CDR3 has 14 amino acids. Measured with immunoSEQ multiplex PCR; TCRdb has only the in-frame clones, and not every one. Of around 200,000 clones detected, roughly four fifths appear once; the ten largest clones hold roughly 14%. The J gene is TRBJ2-7, the V gene TRBV6-5; tentatively, D is TRBD1 (6 bases). Sequenced material: peripheral blood. This receptor was taken from a man aged 30 to 39 with active or convalescent COVID-19. The CDR3 nucleotides read TGTGCCAGCAGTTACGCGGACAGAGCCTACGAGCAGTACTTC. Protein product: CASSYADRAYEQYF.